The next 12 T cell receptor beta chains were all read from a single sample in a study of PD-L1 blockade in urothelial cancer. Clones were sequenced by immunoSEQ multiplex PCR, and TCRdb holds only the in-frame ones, with some missing. The table records around 40,000 clones, more than 85% of them present only once. This specimen consisted of PBMCs, obtained around atezolizumab (anti-PD-L1) treatment. All receptors derive from a man aged 60 to 75 with urothelial cancer.

This clone was seen once. The chain has TRBV30 and TRBJ2-7, with 9 positions matching TRBD1. Germline lookup yields CDR1 GTSNPN and CDR2 SVGIG (reference sequence). V shed 0 bases and J 6 bases; nucleotides not matched to a gene: 9. The CDR3 contains 15 residues. The CDR3 region has the DNA TGTGCCTGGAGTGTAGGGACAGGGAGAGACATCGAGCAGTACTTC. It is translated as CAWSVGTGRDIEQYF.

This chain connects TRBV9 to TRBJ2-3; 7 bases are shared with TRBD1. CDR1 is SGDLS and CDR2 is YYNGEE in the germline V gene. There are 14 residues in the CDR3. Trimming removed 6 bases from V and 3 bases from J; junction bases left unmatched: 7. The CDR3 nucleotides are TGTGCCAGCAAGGGGCAGGGGGTAACAGATACGCAGTATTTT. Its translation is CASKGQGVTDTQYF.

The rearrangement uses TRBV7-9 and TRBJ2-7; TRBD2 matches at 8 bases. The CDR3 loop spans 15 amino acids. V was clipped by 5 bases and J by 0 bases; unmatched bases: 6. Germline V CDR1 and CDR2: SEHNR, FQNEAQ (reference sequence). The DNA for the CDR3 is TGTGCCAGCAGCGTAAGTGGGACTAGCTCCTACGAGCAGTACTTC. Translating gives CASSVSGTSSYEQYF.

CDR3 DNA sequence: TGTGCCAGTAGTGAACAGGTGATCTCTGGGGCCAACGTCCTGACTTTC. Protein sequence: CASSEQVISGANVLTF. The V call is TRBV19, the J call TRBJ2-6; TRBD1 might be the D (5 bases). The germline CDR1 and CDR2 sequences are LNHDA and SQIVND (reference sequence). With 5 bases removed from V and 0 bases from J, the gap between germline ends came to 11 bases. The CDR3 is made up of 16 amino acids.

This clone has just a few counts. In DNA form, the CDR3 reads TGTGCCAGCAGACTATACATAACCGGGGAGCTGTTTTTT. This translates into CASRLYITGELFF. The rearrangement links TRBV7-6 to TRBJ2-2; D not certain. This CDR3 has 13 residues. Trimming left V 6 bases short and J 5 bases short, with 10 bases between. Germline CDR1 reads SGHVS; CDR2 reads FNYEAQ.

This rearrangement joins TRBV11-2 to TRBJ1-2; the match to TRBD1 covers 9 bases. Trimming removed 5 bases from V and 6 bases from J; junction bases left unmatched: 10. Germline-derived CDR1 and CDR2 are SGHAT and FQNNGV. The CDR3 has 15 amino acids. In nucleotides, the CDR3 is TGTGCCAGCAGCCAAGAACAGGGGGCGAGTGATGGCTACACCTTC. Translating it yields CASSQEQGASDGYTF.

The chain is built from TRBV6-5 and TRBJ1-3; D gene unclear. The germline V and J ends were trimmed by 7 bases and 1 base, with 5 bases remaining between them. The germline V gene encodes CDR1 MNHEY and CDR2 SVGAGI. The CDR3 length is 12 residues. CDR3 DNA: TGTGCCAGCACGGGGTCTGGAAACACCATATATTTT. This translates into CASTGSGNTIYF.

This clone occurred a few times. Its ends do not fully match the called genes, so a read error is possible. This chain joins TRBV7-7 and TRBJ2-1; 9 positions match TRBD2. From germline, CDR1 is SSHAT and CDR2 FNYEAQ (reference sequence). CDR3 length equals 15 residues. For the CDR3, the DNA is TGTGCTAGCAGCTTTGGTAGCGGGAGCGGCAATGAGCAGTTCTTC. It translates to CASSFGSGSGNEQFF. The entire variable domain, with the rest obtained from reference TRBV7-7 and TRBJ2-1, is as follows: GAGVSQSPRYKVTKRGQDVTLRCDPISSHATLYWYQQALGQGPEFLTYFNYEAQPDKSGLPSDRFSAERPEGSISTLTIQRTEQRDSAMYRCASSFGSGSGNEQFFGPGTRLTVL.

In its sample, this clone was seen once. The chain recombines TRBV13 with TRBJ1-1, with TRBD1 as a possible D gene (6 bases). CDR3 size: 16 residues. CDR1 is PRHDT, CDR2 FYEKMQ, per germline (reference sequence). Between the trimmed V and J ends, which lost 2 bases and 4 bases, there was a span of 17 bases. The CDR3 DNA follows: TGTGCCAGCAGCTTAAACCCCGGGGGGCTGAGCACTGAAGCTTTCTTT. Amino acids: CASSLNPGGLSTEAFF.

The chain couples TRBV7-9 to TRBJ2-1; TRBD2 aligns across 10 bases. CDR3 size: 15 residues. Trimming at V came to 4 bases and at J to 3 bases, leaving 3 bases not matched to a gene. Germline lookup yields CDR1 SEHNR and CDR2 FQNEAQ (reference sequence). CDR3: CASSSTSGVYNEQFF. CDR3 in DNA: TGTGCCAGCAGCTCCACTAGCGGGGTCTACAATGAGCAGTTCTTC.

The rearrangement joins TRBV7-9 to TRBJ2-1; 10 bases agree with TRBD1. CDR1 SEHNR and CDR2 FQNEAQ come from the germline V gene (reference sequence). The V gene end was trimmed by 6 bases and the J gene end by 5 bases; junction bases not matched to a gene: 4. The CDR3 has 14 amino acids. CDR3 coding DNA: TGTGCCAGCAGTCCGGGACAGGGGAACAATGAGCAGTTCTTC. This encodes CASSPGQGNNEQFF.

The J gene is TRBJ1-1, the V gene TRBV5-1, with D possibly TRBD1 on 6 matching bases. Trimming took off 1 base at V and 5 bases at J, with 15 bases between the two ends. Germline V gene data show CDR1 as SGHRS and CDR2 as YFSETQ. The CDR3 has 15 amino acids. The CDR3 reads CASSLWDTGTTEAFF. The CDR3 DNA is TGCGCCAGCAGCTTGTGGGACACCGGAACGACTGAAGCTTTCTTT.